A selection of T cell receptor beta chains follows, all from one sample in a study of T cells in localized non-small cell lung cancer. Sequencing used immunoSEQ multiplex PCR; TCRdb keeps in-frame clones, though not all of them. The sample contains roughly 7,800 clones, approximately 93% of which appear only once. Material: peripheral blood, obtained before any cancer treatment. The receptors shown here come from a woman aged 40 to 75 with stage I lung adenocarcinoma. The CDR3 runs from the conserved cysteine through the conserved F or W.

V: TRBV6-1
CDR3: CASSERTGDTQYF

V: TRBV2
CDR3: CASMAGAYGYTF

V: TRBV5-4
CDR3: CASSLSGRGAQETQYF

V: TRBV6-1
CDR3: CATPGPLNTEAFF

V: TRBV5-8
CDR3: CASSFSSGYTGELFF

V: TRBV5-4
CDR3: CASSRLGPRPETFF

V: TRBV7-9
CDR3: CASSLVGIRLMVWGYTF

V: TRBV2
CDR3: CASRARAGYTGELFF

V: TRBV5-1
CDR3: CASRLAGMYEQYF

V: TRBV15
CDR3: CATSRDGAGPKPQHF

V: TRBV5-1
CDR3: CASSLLGRLEETQYF

V: TRBV7-2
CDR3: CASSLEEGTEAFF

V: TRBV6-6
CDR3: CASSFQGPANTEAFF

V: TRBV7-3
CDR3: CASSLAASGELFF

V: TRBV27
CDR3: CASSLSVGGLINEQFF

V: TRBV7-6
CDR3: CASSLGGLAGLGETQYF

V: TRBV7-9
CDR3: CASSLAKGGTGYGYTF

V: TRBV2
CDR3: CASSVGGVWDTEAFF